In this sample, the clone carrying this T cell receptor (beta chain) turned up once. As yet, its antigen is unknown. CDR3 length: 12 residues. Germline V gene sequence: CDR1 GTSNPN, CDR2 SVGIG (reference sequence). The V end was cut by 1 base, the J end by 7 bases, with 9 bases between. The data are from a study of regulatory T cells. General study points: In CD3G-deficient patients, conventional CD4+ T cells were enriched for hydrophobic CDR3 residues at positions 6 and 7.

The primer mix had 52 TRBV and 13 TRBJ primers. Clones were sequenced by immunoSEQ multiplex PCR, and TCRdb holds only the in-frame ones, with some missing. This sample has over 25,000 clones; around 90% occur once, and the top ten carry roughly 1.6%. All CD3G-deficient patients showed autoimmunity, more severe in two. CD4+ T cells were divided by sorting: CD25-high CD127-low Tregs, CD25-low CD127-high conventional cells. The specimen sequenced was conventional CD4+ T cells sorted from blood. This sequence joins TRBV30 and TRBJ2-3; D assignment may be TRBD1 or TRBD2 (6 bases each). This clonotype was sampled from a person between 18 and 30 years old with CD3G deficiency. The CDR3 sequence: CAWSAGANTQYF. The CDR3 DNA is TGTGCCTGGAGTGCGGGGGCAAATACGCAGTATTTT.